This is a list of T cell receptor beta chains from one sample in a study of early T cells in non-severe SARS-CoV-2 infection. Each CDR3 protein gets one entry after TCRdb re-called the 5' RACE reads with MiXCR. Of tens of thousands of distinct CDR3 sequences listed, around 12% are singletons. What was sequenced was whole blood. Source of these receptors: an adult who was a healthcare worker with PCR-confirmed SARS-CoV-2 infection or an uninfected control (not recorded which). The CDR3 runs from the conserved cysteine through the conserved F or W. Each record gives: V gene, D gene, J gene, clone size, CDR3 DNA, CDR3 protein. D genes are given only for firm matches. The listing skips clone size in some rows; elsewhere it reads once, few, many or a size class.

>TRBV7-6|NA|TRBJ2-7|many
TGTGCCAGCAGCTTATCCCCACTCGCGTACGAGCAGTACTTC
CASSLSPLAYEQYF
>TRBV30|NA|TRBJ2-6|many
TGTGCCTGGAGTGGGGGCTCTGGGGCCAACGTCCTGACTTTC
CAWSGGSGANVLTF
>TRBV30|TRBD1|TRBJ2-7|NA
TGTGCCTGGAGTGCAACAGGGGGAAGCGAGCAGTACTTC
CAWSATGGSEQYF
>TRBV3-1|NA|TRBJ1-4|NA
TGTGCCAGCAGCCTCCCGGTGGGGGGCGGTGAAAAACTGTTTTTT
CASSLPVGGGEKLFF
>TRBV6-5|NA|TRBJ1-4|many
TGTGCCAGTCAGGGTGGAAGTGAAAAACTGTTTTTT
CASQGGSEKLFF
>TRBV3-1|TRBD2|TRBJ2-3|few
TGTGCCAGCAGCCAAACTGGACTAGCGGGATGGGGCACAGATACGCAGTATTTT
CASSQTGLAGWGTDTQYF
>TRBV11-2|NA|TRBJ2-7|NA
TGTGCCAGCAGCCCAACGGGGATACAATACGAGCAGTACTTC
CASSPTGIQYEQYF
>TRBV29-1|NA|TRBJ2-7|NA
TGCAGCGTTGTCCTCCTAGGGTCCGACTACGAGCAGTACTTC
CSVVLLGSDYEQYF
>TRBV11-3|NA|TRBJ2-7|NA
TGTGCCAGCAGCCGGCGGACCTACGAGCAGTACTTC
CASSRRTYEQYF
>TRBV7-3|NA|TRBJ2-3|few
TGTGCCAGCAGCCCCACCCCTTCAGATACGCAGTATTTT
CASSPTPSDTQYF
>TRBV11-2|NA|TRBJ2-7|NA
TGTGCCAGCAGCCTTAGGGCATACGGGGACGAGCAGTACTTC
CASSLRAYGDEQYF
>TRBV30|NA|TRBJ1-1|few
TGTGCCTGGAGAACCTTAGGGACTGAAGCTTTCTTT
CAWRTLGTEAFF
>TRBV29-1|NA|TRBJ2-7|NA
TGCAGCGTTGTGGATGGGGGCGGCTACGAGCAGTACTTC
CSVVDGGGYEQYF
>TRBV14|NA|TRBJ2-1|few
TGTGCCAGCAGTATCCAGGTCCATGAGCAGTTCTTC
CASSIQVHEQFF
>TRBV5-4|NA|TRBJ2-7|NA
TGTGCCAGCAGCTTGGCCCCCGAGGCCTACGAGCAGTACTTC
CASSLAPEAYEQYF
>TRBV10-3|TRBD2|TRBJ2-1|NA
TGTGTCGCCGGCACGGGGGGCTCCTACAATGAGCAGTTCTTC
CVAGTGGSYNEQFF
>TRBV12-3/TRBV12-4|TRBD2|TRBJ2-5|many
TGTGCCAGCAGTTTCCGGACTAGCGGGAGAGGGACCCAGTACTTC
CASSFRTSGRGTQYF
>TRBV4-1|NA|TRBJ2-7|few
TGCGCCAGCAGCCGAATGGTAGTGGAACAGGTGACGGGCAGCTACGAGCAGTACTTC
CASSRMVVEQVTGSYEQYF
>TRBV7-2|NA|TRBJ2-2|many
TGTGCCAGCAGCTTTAGGGCTCAAGCAGGCACCGGGGAGCTGTTTTTT
CASSFRAQAGTGELFF
>TRBV27|NA|TRBJ2-5|NA
TGTGCCAGCAGTTTATCAAGGCTACGGGAGACCCAGTACTTC
CASSLSRLRETQYF
>TRBV12-3/TRBV12-4|NA|TRBJ1-2|many
TGTGCCAGCAGTTTGTCAGGGAGCCCCTACACCTTC
CASSLSGSPYTF
>TRBV18|TRBD2|TRBJ2-7|few
TGTGCCAGCTCATGGACTAGCGGGACCTCCCACGAGCAGTACTTC
CASSWTSGTSHEQYF
>TRBV30|NA|TRBJ2-5|many
TGTGCCTGGAGTAGGGTAGCGGTCCGCGGGGAGACCCAGTACTTC
CAWSRVAVRGETQYF
>TRBV20-1|NA|TRBJ2-1|many
TGCAGTGCTAGGGGCTACAATGAGCAGTTCTTC
CSARGYNEQFF
>TRBV2|NA|TRBJ2-2|many
TGTGCCAGCAGCGGTACAGGCACCGGGGAGCTGTTTTTT
CASSGTGTGELFF
>TRBV7-9|TRBD2|TRBJ2-1|few
TGTGCCAGCAGGAATAATACTAGCGTCTACAATGAGCAGTTCTTC
CASRNNTSVYNEQFF
>TRBV20-1|NA|TRBJ2-1|many
TGCAGTGCTAGAGATCTTGGGTTCGCCTACAATGAGCAGTTCTTC
CSARDLGFAYNEQFF
>TRBV20-1|TRBD2|TRBJ2-3|many
TGCAGTGCTAGGCCGGTCGCCGGGAGGGATCTAAGCACAGATACGCAGTATTTT
CSARPVAGRDLSTDTQYF
>TRBV6-5|TRBD1|TRBJ2-1|NA
TGTGCCAGCAGTTTCGACAGGGGGAATGAGCAGTTCTTC
CASSFDRGNEQFF
>TRBV29-1|NA|TRBJ1-2|few
TGCAGCGTTGAGGCAGCTGGGACGGAAAGGGGCTACACCTTC
CSVEAAGTERGYTF
>TRBV12-3/TRBV12-4|NA|TRBJ2-7|many
TGTGCCAGCAGTACCGGACAGCGATACGAGCAGTACTTC
CASSTGQRYEQYF
>TRBV29-1|NA|TRBJ2-3|many
TGCAGCGTTGAAGTCGGGCGGGAAGCCACAGATACGCAGTATTTT
CSVEVGREATDTQYF
>TRBV12-3/TRBV12-4|NA|TRBJ2-1|NA
TGTGCCAGCAGTTTAACGTTTAGCTACAATGAGCAGTTCTTC
CASSLTFSYNEQFF
>TRBV6-2/TRBV6-3|TRBD2|TRBJ2-7|NA
TGTGCCAGCACCAAGGGCGGGGGGAGCTCCTACGAGCAGTACTTC
CASTKGGGSSYEQYF
>TRBV11-3|NA|TRBJ2-7|few
TGTGCCAGCAGCTTAGCCCAGGAGGACTACGAGCAGTACTTC
CASSLAQEDYEQYF
>TRBV2|NA|TRBJ2-3|NA
TGTGCCAGCAGGGCACAGGGAGGCACAGATACGCAGTATTTT
CASRAQGGTDTQYF
>TRBV18|NA|TRBJ1-2|NA
TGTGCCAGCTCACCACCGGCGAATGATAATGGCTACACCTTC
CASSPPANDNGYTF
>TRBV6-5|NA|TRBJ1-2|few
TGTGCCAGCAGCCCTTCGGAGGGCGAGTGGGTCTATGGCTACACCTTC
CASSPSEGEWVYGYTF
>TRBV24-1|TRBD2|TRBJ2-3|NA
TGTGCCACCAGTGATCCTTCAGAAGCGGGAGTTGGAACAGATACGCAGTATTTT
CATSDPSEAGVGTDTQYF
>TRBV6-1|NA|TRBJ2-1|many
TGTGCCAGCAGTGAAGCGACGGCCCCCCCCTACAATGAGCAGTTCTTC
CASSEATAPPYNEQFF
>TRBV27|TRBD1|TRBJ1-2|NA
TGTGCCAGCTCTCCGGGACAGGGGAACTATGGCTACACCTTC
CASSPGQGNYGYTF
>TRBV12-3/TRBV12-4|NA|TRBJ2-3|few
TGTGCCAGCAGTTTATCAACACGGGGTAGCGGAGATACGCAGTATTTT
CASSLSTRGSGDTQYF
>TRBV5-4|TRBD1|TRBJ1-2|NA
TGTGCCAGCAGCATCCAGGGGGCGCGAGGGGGCTACACCTTC
CASSIQGARGGYTF
>TRBV5-6|NA|TRBJ2-7|NA
TGTGCCAGCAGCACCCTGGGCGACGTATTCGAGCAGTACTTC
CASSTLGDVFEQYF
>TRBV29-1|NA|TRBJ1-4|NA
TGCAGCGCGCGGGGACACCAGGCAACTAATGAAAAACTGTTTTTT
CSARGHQATNEKLFF